The clone carrying this T cell receptor (beta chain) turned up a few times. This CDR3 region has 14 residues. Germline loops: CDR1 LNHDA, CDR2 SQIVND (reference sequence). Unmatched junction bases numbered 7, after V lost 6 bases and J lost 3 bases. Of the isolated RNA, all was reverse transcribed, and so the sequenced material was expressed TCRB transcripts. Sequencing used immunoSEQ multiplex PCR; TCRdb keeps in-frame clones, though not all of them. This table holds some 410,000 clones, about 15% found once. The data derive from a study of beta chain features in type 1 diabetes. Sorting that relied on CD45RO/CCR7/CD25/CD127/CD95/CD27 yielded CD4+ naive, central memory, regulatory and stem cell-like memory cells.

The sample consisted of naive CD4+ T cells from blood. The TCR comes from a man aged 25 to 40 in good health. This chain joins TRBV19 and TRBJ1-1; TRBD1 aligns across 7 bases. Here the CDR3 DNA reads TGTGCCAGTAGGCGACAGGGAATGGACACTGAAGCTTTCTTT. Its translation: CASRRQGMDTEAFF.